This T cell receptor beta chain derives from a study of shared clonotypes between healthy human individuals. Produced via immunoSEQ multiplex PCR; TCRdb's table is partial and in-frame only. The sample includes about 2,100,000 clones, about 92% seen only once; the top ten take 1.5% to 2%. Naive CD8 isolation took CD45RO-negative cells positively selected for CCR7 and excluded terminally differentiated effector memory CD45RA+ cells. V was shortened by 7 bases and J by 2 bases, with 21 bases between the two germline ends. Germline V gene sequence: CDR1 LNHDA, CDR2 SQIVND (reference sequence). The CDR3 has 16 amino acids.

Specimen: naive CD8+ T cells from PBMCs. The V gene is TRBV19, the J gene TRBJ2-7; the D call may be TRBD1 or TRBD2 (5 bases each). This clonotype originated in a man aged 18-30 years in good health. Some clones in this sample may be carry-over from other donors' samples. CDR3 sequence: CASNANGALEPYEQYF. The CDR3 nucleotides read TGTGCCAGTAATGCCAACGGGGCTTTAGAACCCTACGAGCAGTACTTC.